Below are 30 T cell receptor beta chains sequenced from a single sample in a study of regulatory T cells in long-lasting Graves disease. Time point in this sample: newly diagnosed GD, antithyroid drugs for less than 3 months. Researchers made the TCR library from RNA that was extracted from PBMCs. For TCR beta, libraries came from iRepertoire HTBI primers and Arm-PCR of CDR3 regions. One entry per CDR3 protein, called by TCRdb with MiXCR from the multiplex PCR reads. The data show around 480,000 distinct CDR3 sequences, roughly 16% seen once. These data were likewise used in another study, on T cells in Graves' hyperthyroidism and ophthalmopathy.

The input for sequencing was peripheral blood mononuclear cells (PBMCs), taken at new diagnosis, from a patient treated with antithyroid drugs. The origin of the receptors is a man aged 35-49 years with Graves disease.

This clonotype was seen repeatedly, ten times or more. The CDR3 DNA follows: TGCAGTGCCCCCCGGGGCAGCGGAGGACCTTACGAGCAGTACTTC. Protein product: CSAPRGSGGPYEQYF. The chain joins TRBV20-1 to TRBJ2-7, with D possibly called TRBD1 or TRBD2 (5 bases each). Per the germline V gene, CDR1 is DFQATT and CDR2 is SNEGSKA (reference sequence). Trimming pared 6 bases from V and 4 bases from J, leaving 22 bases between. The CDR3 covers 15 residues.

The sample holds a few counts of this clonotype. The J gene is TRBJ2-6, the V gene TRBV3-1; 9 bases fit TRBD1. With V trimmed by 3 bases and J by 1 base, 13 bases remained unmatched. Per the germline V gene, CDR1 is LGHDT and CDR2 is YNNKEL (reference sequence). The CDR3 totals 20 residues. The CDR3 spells CASSQPKPGQGASGANVLTF. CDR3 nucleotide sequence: TGTGCCAGCAGCCAGCCAAAACCGGGACAGGGTGCTTCTGGGGCCAACGTCCTGACTTTC.

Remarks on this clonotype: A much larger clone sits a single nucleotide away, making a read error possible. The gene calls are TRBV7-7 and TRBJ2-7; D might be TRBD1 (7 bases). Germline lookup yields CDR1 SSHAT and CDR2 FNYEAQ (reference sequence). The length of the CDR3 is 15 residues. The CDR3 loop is CTSSFPDRPTYEQYF. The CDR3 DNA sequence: TGTACTAGCAGCTTCCCGGACAGGCCTACCTACGAGCAGTACTTC.

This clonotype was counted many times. CDR3 amino acids: CSASKAGGRYNEQFF. DNA of the CDR3: TGCAGTGCTAGTAAGGCAGGGGGCCGTTACAATGAGCAGTTCTTC. The chain is built from TRBV20-1 and TRBJ2-1; the match to TRBD1 covers 8 bases. CDR1 and CDR2 from the germline V gene are DFQATT and SNEGSKA (reference sequence). The ends lost 3 bases at V and 4 bases at J; junction bases unmatched: 8. The CDR3 totals 15 residues.

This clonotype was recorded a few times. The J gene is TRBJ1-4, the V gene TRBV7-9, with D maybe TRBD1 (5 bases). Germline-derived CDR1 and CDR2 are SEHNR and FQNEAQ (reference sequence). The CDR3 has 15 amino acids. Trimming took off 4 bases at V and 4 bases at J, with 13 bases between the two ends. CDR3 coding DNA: TGTGCCAGCAGCTCTGGGGGGGTCGGTAATGAAAAACTGTTTTTT. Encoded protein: CASSSGGVGNEKLFF.

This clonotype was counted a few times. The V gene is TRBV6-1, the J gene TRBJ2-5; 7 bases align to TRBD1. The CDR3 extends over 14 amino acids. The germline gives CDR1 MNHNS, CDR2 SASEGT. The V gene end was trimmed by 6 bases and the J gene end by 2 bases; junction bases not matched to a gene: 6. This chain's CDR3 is CASRQPGQQETQYF. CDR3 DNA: TGTGCCAGCAGACAACCGGGACAGCAAGAGACCCAGTACTTC.

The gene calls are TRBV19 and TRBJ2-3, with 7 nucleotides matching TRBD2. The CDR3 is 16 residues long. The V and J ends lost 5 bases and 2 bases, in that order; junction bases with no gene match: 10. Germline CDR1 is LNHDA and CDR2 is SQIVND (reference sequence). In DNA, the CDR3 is TGTGCCAGTAGTCTTCCCGGACTAGGCAACACAGATACGCAGTATTTT. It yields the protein CASSLPGLGNTDTQYF.

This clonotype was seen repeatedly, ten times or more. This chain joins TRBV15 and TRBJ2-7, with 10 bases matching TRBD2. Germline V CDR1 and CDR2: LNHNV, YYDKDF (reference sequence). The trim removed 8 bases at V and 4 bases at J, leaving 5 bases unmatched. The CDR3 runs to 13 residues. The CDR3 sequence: CATSSGRGYEQYF. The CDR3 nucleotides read TGTGCCACCTCTAGCGGGAGAGGGTACGAGCAGTACTTC.

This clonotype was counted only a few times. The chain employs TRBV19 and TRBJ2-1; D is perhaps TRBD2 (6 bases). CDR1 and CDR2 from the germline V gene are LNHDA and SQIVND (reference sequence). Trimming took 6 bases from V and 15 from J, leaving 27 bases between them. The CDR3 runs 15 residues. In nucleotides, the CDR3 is TGTGCCAGTAGCACACGGCGGCGGGGATCGGGGGATCGGTTCTTC. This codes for CASSTRRRGSGDRFF. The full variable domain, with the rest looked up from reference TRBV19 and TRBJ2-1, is DGGITQSPKYLFRKEGQNVTLSCEQNLNHDAMYWYRQDPGQGLRLIYYSQIVNDFQKGDIAEGYSVSREKKESFPLTVTSAQKNPTAFYLCASSTRRRGSGDRFFGPGTRLTVL.

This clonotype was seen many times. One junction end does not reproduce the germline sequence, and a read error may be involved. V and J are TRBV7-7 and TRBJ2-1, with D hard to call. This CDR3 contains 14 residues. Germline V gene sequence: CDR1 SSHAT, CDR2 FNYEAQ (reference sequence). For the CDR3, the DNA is TGTGCTAGCAGCTTAGGTATTTCAGGAGATGAGCAGTTCTTC. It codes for CASSLGISGDEQFF.

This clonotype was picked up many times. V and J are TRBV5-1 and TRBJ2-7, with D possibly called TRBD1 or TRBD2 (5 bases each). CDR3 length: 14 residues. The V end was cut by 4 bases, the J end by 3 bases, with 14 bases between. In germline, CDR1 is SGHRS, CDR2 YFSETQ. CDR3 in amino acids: CASSLGVGIYEQYF. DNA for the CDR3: TGCGCCAGCAGCCTGGGGGTAGGTATCTACGAGCAGTACTTC.

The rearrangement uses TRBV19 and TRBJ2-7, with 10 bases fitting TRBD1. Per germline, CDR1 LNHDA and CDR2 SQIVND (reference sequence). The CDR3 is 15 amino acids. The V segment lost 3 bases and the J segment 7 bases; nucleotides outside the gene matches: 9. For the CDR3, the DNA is TGTGCCAGTAGTATGCCGGGACAGGGGAATTGGGAGCAGTACTTC. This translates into CASSMPGQGNWEQYF.

The DNA of the CDR3 is TGTGCCAGCAGTCCCCGACTGCTTTTGGGGCGTCAGCCCCAGCATTTT. Its protein is CASSPRLLLGRQPQHF. The chain recombines TRBV12-3 or TRBV12-4 with TRBJ1-5, with D possibly matching TRBD1 (5 bases). This CDR3 is built from 16 residues. V shed 5 bases and J shed 6 bases, with 20 bases lying between them.

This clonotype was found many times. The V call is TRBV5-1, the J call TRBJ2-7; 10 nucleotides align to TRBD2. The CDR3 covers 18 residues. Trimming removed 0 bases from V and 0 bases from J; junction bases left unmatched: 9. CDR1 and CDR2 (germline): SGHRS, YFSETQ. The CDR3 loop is CASSLEPSSGSFSYEQYF. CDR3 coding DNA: TGCGCCAGCAGCTTGGAACCATCTAGCGGGAGTTTCTCCTACGAGCAGTACTTC. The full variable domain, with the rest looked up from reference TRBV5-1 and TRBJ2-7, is KAGVTQTPRYLIKTRGQQVTLSCSPISGHRSVSWYQQTPGQGLQFLFEYFSETQRNKGNFPGRFSGRQFSNSRSEMNVSTLELGDSALYLCASSLEPSSGSFSYEQYFGPGTRLTVT.

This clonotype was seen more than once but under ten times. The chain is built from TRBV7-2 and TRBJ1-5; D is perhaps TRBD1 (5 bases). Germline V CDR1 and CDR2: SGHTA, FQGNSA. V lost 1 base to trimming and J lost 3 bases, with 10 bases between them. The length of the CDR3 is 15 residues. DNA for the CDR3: TGTGCCAGCAGCTTAGATGGACAAGTCAATCAGCCCCAGCATTTT. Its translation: CASSLDGQVNQPQHF.

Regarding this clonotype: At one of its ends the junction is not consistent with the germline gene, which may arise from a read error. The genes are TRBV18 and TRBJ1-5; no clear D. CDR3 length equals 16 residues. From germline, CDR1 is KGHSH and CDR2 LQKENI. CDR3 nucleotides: TGTGCCTGCTCACCACCCTTTCCTCTGGCGGATCAGCCCCAGCATTTT. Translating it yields CACSPPFPLADQPQHF.

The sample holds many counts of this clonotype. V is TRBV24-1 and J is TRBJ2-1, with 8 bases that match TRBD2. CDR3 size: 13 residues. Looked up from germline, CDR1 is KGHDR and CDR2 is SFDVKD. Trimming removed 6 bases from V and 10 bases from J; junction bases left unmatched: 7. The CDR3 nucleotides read TGTGCCACCAGTCGCGCGGGGGGCTCGGAGCAGTTCTTC. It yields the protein CATSRAGGSEQFF.

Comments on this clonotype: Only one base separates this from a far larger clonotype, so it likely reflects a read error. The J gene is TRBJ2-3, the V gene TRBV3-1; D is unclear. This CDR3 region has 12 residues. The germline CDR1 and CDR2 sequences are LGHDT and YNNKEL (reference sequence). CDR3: CASSQDGFEALF. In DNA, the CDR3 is TGTGCCAGCAGCCAAGACGGGTTTGAAGCTCTCTTT.

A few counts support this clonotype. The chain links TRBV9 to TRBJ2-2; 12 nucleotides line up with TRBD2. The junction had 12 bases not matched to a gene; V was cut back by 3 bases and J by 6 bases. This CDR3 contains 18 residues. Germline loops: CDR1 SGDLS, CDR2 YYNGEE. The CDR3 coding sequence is TGTGCCAGCAGCGCTCCCCCGGGGGGACTAGCGGGCTCCGGGGAGCTGTTTTTT. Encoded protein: CASSAPPGGLAGSGELFF.

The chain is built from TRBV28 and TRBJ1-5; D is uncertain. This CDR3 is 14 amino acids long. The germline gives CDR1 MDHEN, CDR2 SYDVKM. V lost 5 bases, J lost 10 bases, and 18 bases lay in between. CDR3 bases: TGTGCCAGCAGTCGCCTCCAGATATCAGAACCCCAGCATTTT. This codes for CASSRLQISEPQHF.

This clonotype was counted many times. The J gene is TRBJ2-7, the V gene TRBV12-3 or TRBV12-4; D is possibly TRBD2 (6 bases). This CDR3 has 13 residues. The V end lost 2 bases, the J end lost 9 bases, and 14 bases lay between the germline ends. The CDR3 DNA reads TGTGCCAGCAGTTTAACTAGCCCAAAGGGGCAGTACTTC. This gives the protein CASSLTSPKGQYF.

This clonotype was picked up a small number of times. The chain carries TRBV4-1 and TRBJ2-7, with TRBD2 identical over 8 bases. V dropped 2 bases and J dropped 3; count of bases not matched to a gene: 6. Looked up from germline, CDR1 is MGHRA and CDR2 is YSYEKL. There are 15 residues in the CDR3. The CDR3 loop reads CASSQLLAEDYEQYF. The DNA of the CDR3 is TGCGCCAGCAGCCAACTACTAGCGGAAGACTACGAGCAGTACTTC.

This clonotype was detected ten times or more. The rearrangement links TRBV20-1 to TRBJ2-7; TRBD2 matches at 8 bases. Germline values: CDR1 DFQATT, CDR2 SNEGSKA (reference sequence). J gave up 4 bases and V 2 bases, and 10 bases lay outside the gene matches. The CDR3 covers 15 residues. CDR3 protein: CSARLPAGGSYEQYF. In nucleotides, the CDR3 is TGCAGTGCTAGACTTCCGGCGGGAGGCTCTTACGAGCAGTACTTC.

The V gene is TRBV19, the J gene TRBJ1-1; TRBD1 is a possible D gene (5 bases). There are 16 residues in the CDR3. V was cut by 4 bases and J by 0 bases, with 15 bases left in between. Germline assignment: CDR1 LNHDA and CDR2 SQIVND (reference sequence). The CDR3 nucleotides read TGTGCCAGTAGTAGGGACCCCAGGGTCATGAACACTGAAGCTTTCTTT. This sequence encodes CASSRDPRVMNTEAFF.

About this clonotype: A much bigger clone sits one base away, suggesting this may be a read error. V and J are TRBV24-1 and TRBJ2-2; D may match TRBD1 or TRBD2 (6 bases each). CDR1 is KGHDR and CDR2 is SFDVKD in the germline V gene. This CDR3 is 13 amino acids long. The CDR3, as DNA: TGTGCCACCTGTTTAGGACAGCCCCGGGAGCTGTCTTTT. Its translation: CATCLGQPRELSF.

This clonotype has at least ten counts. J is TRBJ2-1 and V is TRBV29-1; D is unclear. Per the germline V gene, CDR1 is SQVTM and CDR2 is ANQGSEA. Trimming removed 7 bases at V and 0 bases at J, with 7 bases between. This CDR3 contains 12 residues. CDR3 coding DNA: TGCAGCGCCAGACCCTCCTACAATGAGCAGTTCTTC. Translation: CSARPSYNEQFF.

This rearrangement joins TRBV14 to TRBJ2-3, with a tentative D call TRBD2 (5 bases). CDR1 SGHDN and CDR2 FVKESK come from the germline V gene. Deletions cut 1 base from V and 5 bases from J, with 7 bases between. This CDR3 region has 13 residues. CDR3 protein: CASSQAGGDTQYF. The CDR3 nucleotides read TGTGCCAGCAGCCAAGCCGGAGGAGATACGCAGTATTTT.

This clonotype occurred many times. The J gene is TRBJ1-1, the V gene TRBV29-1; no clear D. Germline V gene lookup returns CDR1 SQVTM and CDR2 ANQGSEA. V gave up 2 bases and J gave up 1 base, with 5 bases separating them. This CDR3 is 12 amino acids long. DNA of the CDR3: TGCAGCGTTGAACTCAGGAACACTGAAGCTTTCTTT. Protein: CSVELRNTEAFF.

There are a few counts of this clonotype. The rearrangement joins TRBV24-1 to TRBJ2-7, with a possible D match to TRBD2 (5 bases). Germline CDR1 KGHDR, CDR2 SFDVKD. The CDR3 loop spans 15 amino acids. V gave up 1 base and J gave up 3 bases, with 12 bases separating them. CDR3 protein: CATSDFVASGYEQYF. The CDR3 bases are TGTGCCACCAGTGATTTCGTAGCGTCAGGCTACGAGCAGTACTTC.

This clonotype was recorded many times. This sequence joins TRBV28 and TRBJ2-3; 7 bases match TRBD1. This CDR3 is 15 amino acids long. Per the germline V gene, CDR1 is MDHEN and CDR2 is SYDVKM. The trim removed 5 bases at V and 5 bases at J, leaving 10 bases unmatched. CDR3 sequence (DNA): TGTGCCAGCAGTCGCCGGGGTCAGGGGGAAGATACGCAGTATTTT. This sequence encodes CASSRRGQGEDTQYF. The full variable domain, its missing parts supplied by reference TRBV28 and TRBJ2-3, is DVKVTQSSRYLVKRTGEKVFLECVQDMDHENMFWYRQDPGLGLRLIYFSYDVKMKEKGDIPEGYSVSREKKERFSLILESASTNQTSMYLCASSRRGQGEDTQYFGPGTRLTVL.